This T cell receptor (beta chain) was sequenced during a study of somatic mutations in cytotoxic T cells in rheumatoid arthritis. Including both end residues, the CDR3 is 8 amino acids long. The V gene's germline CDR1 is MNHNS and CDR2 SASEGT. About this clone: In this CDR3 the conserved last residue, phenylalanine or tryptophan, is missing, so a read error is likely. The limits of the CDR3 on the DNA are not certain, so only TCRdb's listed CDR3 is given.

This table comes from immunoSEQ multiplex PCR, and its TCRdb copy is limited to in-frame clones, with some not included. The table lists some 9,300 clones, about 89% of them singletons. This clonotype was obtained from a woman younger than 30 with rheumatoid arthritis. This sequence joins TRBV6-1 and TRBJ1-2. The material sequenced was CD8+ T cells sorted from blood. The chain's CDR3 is CATLLGGI.